Below, one T cell receptor (beta chain) is given with its context. V was cut by 0 bases and J by 4 bases, with 17 bases left in between. CDR3 size: 16 residues. The germline V gene has CDR1 SGHDT and CDR2 YYEEEE. The data belong to a study of blood T cell repertoires in COVID-19. The method was immunoSEQ multiplex PCR; TCRdb's version includes in-frame clones alone and lacks a portion of them. This table has some 110,000 clones, over 70% appearing once. The rearrangement uses TRBV5-6 and TRBJ2-7; no clear D gene. Sequencing was performed on peripheral blood. The TCR sequence derives from an older woman with acute or convalescent COVID-19. DNA for the CDR3: TGTGCCAGCAGCTTGGCAGCGCAGAATTCTAAGTACGAGCAGTACTTC. Translation gives CASSLAAQNSKYEQYF.